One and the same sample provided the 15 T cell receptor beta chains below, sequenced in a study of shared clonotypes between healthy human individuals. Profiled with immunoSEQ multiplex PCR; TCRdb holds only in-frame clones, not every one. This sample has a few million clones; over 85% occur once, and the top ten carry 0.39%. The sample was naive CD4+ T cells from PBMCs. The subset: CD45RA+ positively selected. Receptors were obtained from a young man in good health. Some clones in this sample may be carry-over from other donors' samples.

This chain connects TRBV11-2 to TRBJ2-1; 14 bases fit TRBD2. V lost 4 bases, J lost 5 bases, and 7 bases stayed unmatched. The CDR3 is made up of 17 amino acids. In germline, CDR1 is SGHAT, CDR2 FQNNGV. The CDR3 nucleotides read TGTGCCAGCAGCTCACGGACTAGCGGGAGGATCCACAATGAGCAGTTCTTC. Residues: CASSSRTSGRIHNEQFF.

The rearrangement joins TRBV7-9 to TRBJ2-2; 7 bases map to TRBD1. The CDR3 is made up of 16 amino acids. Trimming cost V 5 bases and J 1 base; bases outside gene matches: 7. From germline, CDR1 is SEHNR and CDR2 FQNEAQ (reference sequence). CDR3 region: CASSLGRDRNTGELFF. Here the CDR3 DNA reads TGTGCCAGCAGCCTAGGTCGGGACAGGAACACCGGGGAGCTGTTTTTT. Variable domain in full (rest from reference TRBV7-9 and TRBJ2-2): DTGVSQNPRHKITKRGQNVTFRCDPISEHNRLYWYRQTLGQGPEFLTYFQNEAQLEKSRLLSDRFSAERPKGSFSTLEIQRTEQGDSAMYLCASSLGRDRNTGELFFGEGSRLTVL.

As DNA, the CDR3 is TGTGCCAGTAGTATTGGGGGGTACACCGGGGAGCTGTTTTTT. This gives the protein CASSIGGYTGELFF. The J gene is TRBJ2-2, the V gene TRBV19; TRBD2 is a possible D gene (6 bases). Germline loops: CDR1 LNHDA, CDR2 SQIVND (reference sequence). This CDR3 has 14 amino acids. Trimming took 3 bases from V and 3 from J, leaving 8 bases between them.

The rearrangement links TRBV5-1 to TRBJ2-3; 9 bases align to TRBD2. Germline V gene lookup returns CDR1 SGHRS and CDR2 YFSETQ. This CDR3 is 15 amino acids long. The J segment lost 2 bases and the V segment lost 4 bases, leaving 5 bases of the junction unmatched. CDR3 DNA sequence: TGCGCCAGCAGCCCAATAGCGGGGGTCACAGATACGCAGTATTTT. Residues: CASSPIAGVTDTQYF.

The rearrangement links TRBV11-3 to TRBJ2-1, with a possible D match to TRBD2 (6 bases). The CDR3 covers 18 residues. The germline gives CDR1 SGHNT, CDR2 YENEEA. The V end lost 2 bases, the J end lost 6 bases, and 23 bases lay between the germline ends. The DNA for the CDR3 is TGTGCCAGCAGCTTACCGGGACTCCCGATCCGAGAGGGCAATGAGCAGTTCTTC. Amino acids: CASSLPGLPIREGNEQFF. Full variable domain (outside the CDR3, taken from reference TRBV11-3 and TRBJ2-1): EAGVVQSPRYKIIEKKQPVAFWCNPISGHNTLYWYLQNLGQGPELLIRYENEEAVDDSQLPKDRFSAERLKGVDSTLKIQPAELGDSAVYLCASSLPGLPIREGNEQFFGPGTRLTVL.

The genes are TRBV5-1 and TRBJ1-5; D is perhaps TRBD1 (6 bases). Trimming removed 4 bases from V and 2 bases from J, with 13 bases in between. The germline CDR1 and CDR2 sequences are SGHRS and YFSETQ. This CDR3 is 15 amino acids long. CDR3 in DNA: TGCGCCAGCAGCCCGAGGGGGGCTGGCAATCAGCCCCAGCATTTT. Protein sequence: CASSPRGAGNQPQHF.

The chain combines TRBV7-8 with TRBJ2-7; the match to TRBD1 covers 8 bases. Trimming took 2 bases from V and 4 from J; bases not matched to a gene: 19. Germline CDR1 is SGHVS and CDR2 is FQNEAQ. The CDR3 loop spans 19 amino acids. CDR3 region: CASSLLAPTPGQEVYEQYF. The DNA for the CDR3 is TGTGCCAGCAGCTTACTTGCACCAACACCGGGACAGGAGGTTTACGAGCAGTACTTC.

The CDR3 DNA sequence: TGTGCCAGCAGCTTCAGTGGGACAGAGAATTCACCCCTCCACTTT. Protein product: CASSFSGTENSPLHF. The rearrangement links TRBV11-3 to TRBJ1-6; 7 bases match TRBD1. The CDR3 has 15 amino acids. Germline loops: CDR1 SGHNT, CDR2 YENEEA. The V gene end was trimmed by 3 bases and the J gene end by 7 bases; junction bases not matched to a gene: 6.

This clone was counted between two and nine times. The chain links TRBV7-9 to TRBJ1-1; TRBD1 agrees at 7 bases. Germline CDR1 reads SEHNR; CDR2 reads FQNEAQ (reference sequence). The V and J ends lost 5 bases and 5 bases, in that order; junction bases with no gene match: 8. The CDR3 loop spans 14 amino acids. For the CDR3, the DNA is TGTGCCAGCAGCCCCCGCAGGGGGAGAACTGAAGCTTTCTTT. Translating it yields CASSPRRGRTEAFF.

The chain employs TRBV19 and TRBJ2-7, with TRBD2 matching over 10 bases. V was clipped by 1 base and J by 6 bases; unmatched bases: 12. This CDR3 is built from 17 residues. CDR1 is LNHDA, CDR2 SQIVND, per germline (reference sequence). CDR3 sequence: CASSIGLASSGSVEQYF. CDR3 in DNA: TGTGCCAGTAGTATAGGGCTAGCGTCTAGCGGGAGTGTCGAGCAGTACTTC.

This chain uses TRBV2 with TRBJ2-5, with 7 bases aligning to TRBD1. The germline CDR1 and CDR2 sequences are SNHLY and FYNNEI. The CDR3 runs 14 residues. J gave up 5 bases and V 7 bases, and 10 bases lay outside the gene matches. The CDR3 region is CASIYGQAGETQYF. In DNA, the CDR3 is TGTGCCAGCATTTACGGACAGGCTGGGGAGACCCAGTACTTC.

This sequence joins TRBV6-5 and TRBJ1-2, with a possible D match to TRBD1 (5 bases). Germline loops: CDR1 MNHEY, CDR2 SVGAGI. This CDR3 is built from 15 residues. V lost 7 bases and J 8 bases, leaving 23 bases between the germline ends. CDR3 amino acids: CASTDNLKSPWGYTF. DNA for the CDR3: TGTGCCAGCACGGACAACCTCAAGTCCCCTTGGGGCTACACCTTC.

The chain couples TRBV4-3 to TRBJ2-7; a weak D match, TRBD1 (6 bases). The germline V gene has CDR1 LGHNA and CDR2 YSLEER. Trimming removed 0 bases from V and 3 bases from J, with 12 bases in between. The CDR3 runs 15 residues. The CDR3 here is CASSQDAGRGYEQYF. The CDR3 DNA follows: TGCGCCAGCAGCCAAGATGCTGGCAGGGGCTACGAGCAGTACTTC.

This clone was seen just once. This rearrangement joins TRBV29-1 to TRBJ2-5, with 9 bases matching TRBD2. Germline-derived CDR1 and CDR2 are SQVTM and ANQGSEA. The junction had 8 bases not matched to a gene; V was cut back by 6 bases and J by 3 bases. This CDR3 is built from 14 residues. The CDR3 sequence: CSVRWASGEETQYF. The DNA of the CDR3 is TGCAGCGTCCGGTGGGCTAGCGGGGAAGAGACCCAGTACTTC.

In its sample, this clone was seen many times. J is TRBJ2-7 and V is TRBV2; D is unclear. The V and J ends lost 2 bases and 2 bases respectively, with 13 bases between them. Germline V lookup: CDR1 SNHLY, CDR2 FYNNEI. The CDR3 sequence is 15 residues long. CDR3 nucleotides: TGTGCCAGCAGTGAACGCCGATCTGGGGCCTACGAGCAGTACTTC. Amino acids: CASSERRSGAYEQYF. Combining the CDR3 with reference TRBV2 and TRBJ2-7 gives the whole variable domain EPEVTQTPSHQVTQMGQEVILRCVPISNHLYFYWYRQILGQKVEFLVSFYNNEISEKSEIFDDQFSVERPDGSNFTLKIRSTKLEDSAMYFCASSERRSGAYEQYFGPGTRLTVT.